Below, one TCR beta chain is given with its context. Its antigen remains unknown. This CDR3 comprises 15 residues. Germline V gene data show CDR1 as SEHNR and CDR2 as FQNEAQ (reference sequence). With V trimmed by 5 bases and J by 5 bases, 11 bases remained unmatched. The RNA, about 0.5 to 1 ug, was put through reverse transcription using random hexamers. TCRdb called the immunoSEQ multiplex PCR reads again in MiXCR, with one record for every CDR3 protein. The sample has about 240,000 distinct CDR3 sequences; 90% to 96% are singletons. These data come from a study of CD8 T cells in Susac syndrome. Study-wide points: None of the CD4+ T cell repertoires in Susac syndrome showed clonal expansion.

Sequenced input: CD4+ T cells from PBMCs. The clonotype was recovered from a human donor with Susac syndrome. V usage is TRBV7-9 and J usage is TRBJ2-7, with 8 bases that match TRBD2. CDR3 region: CASSPGSGSIHEQYF. Written as DNA, the CDR3 is TGTGCCAGCAGCCCTGGAAGCGGGAGTATCCACGAGCAGTACTTC.